A single sample is the source of the 28 T cell receptor beta chains below, sequenced in a study of CD8 T cells in Susac syndrome. Random hexamers served to reverse transcribe roughly 0.5 to 1 ug RNA. In TCRdb, the immunoSEQ multiplex PCR reads were re-called with MiXCR into one record per CDR3 protein. The sample has 180,000 or so distinct CDR3 sequences, around 96% seen once. What was sequenced was CD4+ T cells from PBMCs. Receptors originate from a human donor in good health.

The V and J genes are TRBV30 and TRBJ1-2, with D unresolved. V was cut by 0 bases and J by 5 bases, with 7 bases left in between. The germline V gene encodes CDR1 GTSNPN and CDR2 SVGIG (reference sequence). The CDR3 has 12 residues. CDR3: CAWSVEKYGYTF. The CDR3 coding sequence is TGTGCCTGGAGTGTAGAGAAATATGGCTACACCTTC.

Comments on this clonotype: The junction departs from the called germline gene at one end, perhaps through a read error. This chain links TRBV20-1 with TRBJ2-5; TRBD1 or TRBD2 may be the D gene (6 bases each). The CDR3 covers 14 residues. Per the germline V gene, CDR1 is DFQATT and CDR2 is SNEGSKA (reference sequence). The CDR3, as DNA: TGCAGTGCTGGAGACCAGGGGACTCAAGAGACCCAGTACTTC. It yields the protein CSAGDQGTQETQYF.

The gene calls are TRBV19 and TRBJ1-5, with D tentatively TRBD1 (5 bases). The CDR3 is made up of 17 amino acids. V lost 1 base and J 6 bases, leaving 19 bases between the germline ends. Germline lookup yields CDR1 LNHDA and CDR2 SQIVND (reference sequence). Here the CDR3 DNA reads TGTGCCAGTAGTATAGCCCGCCGGGGGGTAATGGGTCAGCCCCAGCATTTT. It encodes CASSIARRGVMGQPQHF.

The rearrangement links TRBV3-1 to TRBJ2-7; 7 nucleotides match TRBD2. Germline CDR1 LGHDT, CDR2 YNNKEL (reference sequence). The CDR3 consists of 15 residues. V was clipped by 1 base and J by 2 bases; unmatched bases: 5. The CDR3: CASSQAGGGTYEQYF. In DNA form, the CDR3 reads TGTGCCAGCAGCCAAGCGGGGGGAGGTACCTACGAGCAGTACTTC.

This chain connects TRBV24-1 to TRBJ2-7; either TRBD1 or TRBD2 may fit D (6 bases each). The V end was cut by 1 base, the J end by 6 bases, with 18 bases between. The CDR3 sequence is 16 residues long. CDR1 and CDR2 (germline): KGHDR, SFDVKD. The CDR3 is CATSDFHGKGGLEQYF. The CDR3 DNA is TGTGCCACCAGTGATTTCCACGGGAAAGGGGGACTCGAGCAGTACTTC.

The rearrangement joins TRBV20-1 to TRBJ1-2; D might be TRBD1 (6 bases). There are 14 residues in the CDR3. Trimming stripped 3 bases from V and 4 bases from J, with 15 bases between. Germline assignment: CDR1 DFQATT and CDR2 SNEGSKA (reference sequence). The CDR3 loop is CSARTAGQLYGYTF. The CDR3 DNA sequence: TGCAGTGCTAGGACAGCCGGACAGCTCTATGGCTACACCTTC.

Here the CDR3 reads CASSPITWTGRGEQYF. The CDR3 coding sequence is TGTGCCAGCAGTCCTATAACCTGGACAGGGCGGGGCGAGCAGTACTTC. The J gene is TRBJ2-7, the V gene TRBV27; TRBD1 matches at 8 bases. After removal of 5 bases from V and 6 bases from J, the junction contained 15 bases not matched to a gene. Germline V gives CDR1 MNHEY, CDR2 SMNVEV (reference sequence). The CDR3 extends over 16 amino acids.

This rearrangement joins TRBV20-1 to TRBJ2-4; D might be TRBD1 (6 bases). Looked up from germline, CDR1 is DFQATT and CDR2 is SNEGSKA (reference sequence). The CDR3 spans 13 residues. Here the CDR3 reads CGYREIAKNIQYF. The CDR3 nucleotides are TGCGGATACAGGGAGATAGCCAAAAACATTCAGTACTTC.

The chain links TRBV12-3 or TRBV12-4 to TRBJ1-2, with D uncertain. This CDR3 comprises 14 residues. V was clipped by 6 bases and J by 7 bases, with 18 bases between them. CDR3 region: CASSSAGSGSGYTF. CDR3 DNA sequence: TGTGCCAGCAGCTCCGCTGGCTCCGGTAGTGGCTACACCTTC.

The rearrangement uses TRBV29-1 and TRBJ2-3; 10 bases are a match to TRBD1. This CDR3 is built from 13 residues. V dropped 8 bases and J dropped 6; count of bases not matched to a gene: 8. Germline V CDR1 and CDR2: SQVTM, ANQGSEA. In DNA form, the CDR3 reads TGCAGCTCCCGGGACAGGGGTTTGGATACGCAGTATTTT. Translating gives CSSRDRGLDTQYF.

The genes are TRBV25-1 and TRBJ2-7; TRBD1 agrees at 7 bases. The V and J ends lost 3 bases and 2 bases, in that order; junction bases with no gene match: 4. The CDR3 length is 14 residues. The germline gives CDR1 MGHDK, CDR2 SYGVNS. The DNA of the CDR3 is TGTGCCAGCAGTGATAGGACAGGAGCCTACGAGCAGTACTTC. It codes for CASSDRTGAYEQYF.

The CDR3 spells CASGAGYSAEQYF. CDR3 nucleotide sequence: TGTGCCAGCGGGGCGGGGTACTCCGCCGAGCAGTACTTC. The rearrangement joins TRBV28 to TRBJ2-7, with D perhaps TRBD2 (6 bases). The CDR3 consists of 13 residues. Looked up from germline, CDR1 is MDHEN and CDR2 is SYDVKM. Trimming cost V 8 bases and J 6 bases, with 17 bases left between them.

The rearrangement uses TRBV28 and TRBJ2-3; no definite D call. CDR1 and CDR2 from the germline V gene are MDHEN and SYDVKM. The V and J ends lost 5 bases and 4 bases respectively, with 16 bases between them. The CDR3 contains 15 residues. The CDR3 nucleotides read TGTGCCAGCAGTCCCCCCGACTCCTTTTCAGATACGCAGTATTTT. This encodes CASSPPDSFSDTQYF.

The genes are TRBV12-3 or TRBV12-4 and TRBJ2-3, with a tentative D call TRBD2 (5 bases). Trimming removed 2 bases at V and 6 bases at J, with 21 bases between. The CDR3 length is 17 residues. CDR3 sequence (DNA): TGTGCCAGCAGTTTAACCAAGCGGACCCTTGTTGGGGATACGCAGTATTTT. The encoded protein is CASSLTKRTLVGDTQYF.

The CDR3 here is CASSPRTGTTLYQETQYF. The CDR3 bases are TGTGCCAGCAGTCCCCGGACAGGGACTACGTTGTACCAAGAGACCCAGTACTTC. This chain links TRBV12-3 or TRBV12-4 with TRBJ2-5, with a tentative D call TRBD1 (8 bases). Trimming removed 5 bases at V and 0 bases at J, with 22 bases between. The CDR3 covers 18 residues.

This clonotype was seen a single time. The genes are TRBV20-1 and TRBJ2-1; D is ambiguous. CDR1 and CDR2 from the germline V gene are DFQATT and SNEGSKA (reference sequence). V was cut by 6 bases and J by 6 bases, with 9 bases left in between. This CDR3 comprises 11 residues. The CDR3 loop is CSALPLNEQFF. The CDR3 coding sequence is TGCAGTGCCCTTCCTCTCAATGAGCAGTTCTTC.

The rearrangement links TRBV27 to TRBJ2-3; no clear D gene. The CDR3 covers 12 residues. From germline, CDR1 is MNHEY and CDR2 SMNVEV (reference sequence). V was cut by 0 bases and J by 9 bases, with 7 bases left in between. The CDR3 loop reads CASSLSGHTQYF. Here the CDR3 DNA reads TGTGCCAGCAGTTTATCGGGTCACACGCAGTATTTT.

The chain joins TRBV5-1 to TRBJ2-3, with D perhaps matching TRBD1 (7 bases). Germline CDR1 reads SGHRS; CDR2 reads YFSETQ. The CDR3 runs to 16 residues. Trimming cost V 4 bases and J 0 bases, with 15 bases left between them. The DNA for the CDR3 is TGCGCCAGCAGCGGAGGGGGCAAAACAAGCACAGATACGCAGTATTTT. Encoded protein: CASSGGGKTSTDTQYF.

V and J are TRBV29-1 and TRBJ2-5; D gene ambiguous. The germline V gene encodes CDR1 SQVTM and CDR2 ANQGSEA. The CDR3 length is 13 residues. Trimming left V 3 bases short and J 5 bases short, with 13 bases between. The CDR3 spells CSVDAGWRETQYF. The CDR3 DNA reads TGCAGCGTTGACGCAGGTTGGCGGGAGACCCAGTACTTC. The full variable domain, completed using reference TRBV29-1 and TRBJ2-5, is SAVISQKPSRDICQRGTSLTIQCQVDSQVTMMFWYRQQPGQSLTLIATANQGSEATYESGFVIDKFPISRPNLTFSTLTVSNMSPEDSSIYLCSVDAGWRETQYFGPGTRLLVL.

V and J are TRBV24-1 and TRBJ2-3; the D is unclear. The germline CDR1 and CDR2 sequences are KGHDR and SFDVKD. V was trimmed by 3 bases and J by 0 bases, leaving 15 bases between them. The CDR3 covers 17 residues. The CDR3 reads CATSDHQEPSSTDTQYF. DNA for the CDR3: TGTGCCACCAGTGATCACCAAGAACCAAGTAGCACAGATACGCAGTATTTT.

The chain combines TRBV27 with TRBJ2-7, with TRBD1 matching 9 bases. The germline CDR1 and CDR2 sequences are MNHEY and SMNVEV (reference sequence). V shed 5 bases and J 2 bases; nucleotides not matched to a gene: 7. The CDR3 spans 15 residues. The DNA of the CDR3 is TGTGCCAGCAGTCCCCGGGACAGGGCGCCCTACGAGCAGTACTTC. This encodes CASSPRDRAPYEQYF.

The chain employs TRBV27 and TRBJ2-7, with TRBD2 matching 8 bases. CDR1 MNHEY and CDR2 SMNVEV come from the germline V gene (reference sequence). The CDR3 runs to 13 residues. With V trimmed by 6 bases and J by 2 bases, 3 bases remained unmatched. In DNA, the CDR3 is TGTGCCAGCAGACGTAGCGGGGCCTACGAGCAGTACTTC. Its protein is CASRRSGAYEQYF.

This chain uses TRBV28 with TRBJ2-7, with 8 bases aligning to TRBD2. Germline V gene data show CDR1 as MDHEN and CDR2 as SYDVKM. J gave up 11 bases and V 2 bases, and 14 bases lay outside the gene matches. The CDR3 loop spans 15 amino acids. The CDR3 DNA sequence: TGTGCCAGCAGTTTACTAGCGGGTACTCCCTACGGGGAGTACTTC. Amino acids: CASSLLAGTPYGEYF.

V and J are TRBV28 and TRBJ2-7, with TRBD1 matching 7 bases. CDR3 size: 12 residues. Germline V lookup: CDR1 MDHEN, CDR2 SYDVKM. V was pared by 0 bases and J by 7 bases, with 0 bases of the junction left unmatched. The chain's CDR3 is CASSLWGQEQYF. Here the CDR3 DNA reads TGTGCCAGCAGTTTATGGGGACAGGAGCAGTACTTC. The variable domain in full, completed from reference TRBV28 and TRBJ2-7, reads DVKVTQSSRYLVKRTGEKVFLECVQDMDHENMFWYRQDPGLGLRLIYFSYDVKMKEKGDIPEGYSVSREKKERFSLILESASTNQTSMYLCASSLWGQEQYFGPGTRLTVT.

The J gene is TRBJ2-1, the V gene TRBV12-3 or TRBV12-4, with 7 bases lining up with TRBD2. The ends lost 3 bases at V and 0 bases at J; junction bases unmatched: 8. The CDR3 is 17 residues long. CDR3 in amino acids: CASSFRASGRSYNEQFF. CDR3 DNA: TGTGCCAGCAGTTTCAGGGCTAGCGGACGCTCCTACAATGAGCAGTTCTTC.

The chain carries TRBV20-1 and TRBJ2-7, with 10 positions matching TRBD2. Germline V gene data show CDR1 as DFQATT and CDR2 as SNEGSKA (reference sequence). The CDR3 totals 15 residues. V was pared by 2 bases and J by 0 bases, with 4 bases of the junction left unmatched. The CDR3 nucleotides are TGCAGTGCTAGACATACTAGCGGGAACTCCTACGAGCAGTACTTC. This gives the protein CSARHTSGNSYEQYF.

The chain combines TRBV7-2 with TRBJ2-7, with 7 bases fitting TRBD2. With V trimmed by 3 bases and J by 6 bases, 14 bases remained unmatched. The V gene's germline CDR1 is SGHTA and CDR2 FQGNSA. CDR3 length equals 16 residues. Here the CDR3 reads CASSFMGGGSRGEQYF. CDR3 coding DNA: TGTGCCAGCAGCTTTATGGGAGGCGGGAGTAGGGGCGAGCAGTACTTC.

The genes are TRBV6-5 and TRBJ2-7; 10 nucleotides match TRBD1. The CDR3 is 15 residues long. V lost 5 bases to trimming and J lost 5 bases; unmatched junction nucleotides: 9. Germline CDR1 is MNHEY and CDR2 is SVGAGI. The CDR3 spells CASSTHGTGVDEQYF. The CDR3 coding sequence is TGTGCCAGCAGTACCCACGGGACAGGGGTCGACGAGCAGTACTTC.